Following are 30 T cell receptor beta chains from one sample sequenced in a study of CD8 T cells in ankylosing spondylitis. TCRdb fed the 5' RACE reads into MiXCR, producing one record per CDR3 protein. The profile shows some 300,000 distinct CDR3 sequences, around 21% of them singletons. The specimen was blood, either unsorted or a sorted T cell fraction (not recorded which). Receptors were obtained from a female donor with ankylosing spondylitis or in good health (not recorded which).

J is TRBJ2-3 and V is TRBV20-1; no reliable D call. Germline CDR1 is DFQATT and CDR2 is SNEGSKA (reference sequence). Trimming left V 6 bases short and J 5 bases short, with 15 bases between. This CDR3 has 13 amino acids. The CDR3 sequence: CSALDQRRDTQYF. CDR3 nucleotide sequence: TGCAGTGCGCTTGACCAAAGACGAGATACGCAGTATTTT.

The chain is built from TRBV5-1 and TRBJ1-1; D unresolved. The V gene's germline CDR1 is SGHRS and CDR2 YFSETQ. The CDR3 length is 15 residues. The ends were cut back, 4 bases at V and 5 bases at J, with 18 bases in the middle. The CDR3 DNA reads TGCGCCAGCAGCCCGCGGACCGTGAGAGAAACTGAAGCTTTCTTT. This gives the protein CASSPRTVRETEAFF.

V and J are TRBV12-3 or TRBV12-4 and TRBJ2-3; D possibly uses TRBD1 or TRBD2 (5 bases each). The V end was cut by 3 bases, the J end by 2 bases, with 12 bases between. The CDR3 is made up of 15 amino acids. Written as DNA, the CDR3 is TGTGCCAGCAGTTTGGACCGGGACCTCACAGATACGCAGTATTTT. Residues: CASSLDRDLTDTQYF.

The chain has TRBV7-9 and TRBJ1-2; possible D gene TRBD1, 5 bases. Trimming stripped 1 base from V and 2 bases from J, with 14 bases between. CDR1 SEHNR and CDR2 FQNEAQ come from the germline V gene (reference sequence). There are 16 residues in the CDR3. This chain's CDR3 is CASSLGRASLNYGYTF. Here the CDR3 DNA reads TGTGCCAGCAGCTTAGGCAGGGCCTCACTAAACTATGGCTACACCTTC.

The rearrangement joins TRBV6-4 to TRBJ2-1; TRBD2 is a possible D gene (5 bases). The CDR3 length is 13 residues. Between the trimmed V and J ends, which lost 0 bases and 10 bases, there was a span of 10 bases. Per the germline V gene, CDR1 is MRHNA and CDR2 is SNTAGT. The CDR3 is CASSDSPSGEQFF. The CDR3 nucleotides read TGTGCCAGCAGTGACTCGCCGTCGGGGGAGCAGTTCTTC.

This clonotype came up once. This sequence joins TRBV7-9 and TRBJ2-3; 9 nucleotides line up with TRBD2. V was pared by 4 bases and J by 2 bases, with 10 bases of the junction left unmatched. Per the germline V gene, CDR1 is SEHNR and CDR2 is FQNEAQ (reference sequence). The CDR3 is 17 residues long. CDR3 in DNA: TGTGCCAGCAGCTCGCGCCTTAGCGGGAGTCCCACAGATACGCAGTATTTT. Encoded protein: CASSSRLSGSPTDTQYF. Looking up the rest from reference TRBV7-9 and TRBJ2-3 gives the full variable domain: DTGVSQNPRHKITKRGQNVTFRCDPISEHNRLYWYRQTLGQGPEFLTYFQNEAQLEKSRLLSDRFSAERPKGSFSTLEIQRTEQGDSAMYLCASSSRLSGSPTDTQYFGPGTRLTVL.

This clonotype has a handful of counts. The CDR3 reads CASSHARGEQFF. In DNA form, the CDR3 reads TGCGCCAGCAGCCACGCAAGAGGTGAGCAGTTCTTC. The V and J genes are TRBV4-3 and TRBJ2-1; D remains ambiguous. The CDR3 has 12 amino acids. Germline V lookup: CDR1 LGHNA, CDR2 YSLEER. The V end was cut by 3 bases, the J end by 9 bases, with 9 bases between.

This clonotype was seen at least ten times. The chain links TRBV20-1 to TRBJ2-1; 7 nucleotides agree with TRBD2. CDR1 is DFQATT, CDR2 SNEGSKA, per germline (reference sequence). Trimming at V came to 5 bases and at J to 4 bases, leaving 2 bases not matched to a gene. The CDR3 is 12 residues long. CDR3 in DNA: TGCAGTGCTGCTAGCGGTTACAATGAGCAGTTCTTC. It is translated as CSAASGYNEQFF.

This clonotype occurred a few times. This chain joins TRBV12-3 or TRBV12-4 and TRBJ2-7; D gene uncertain. V lost 1 base and J lost 4, with 14 bases in between. The CDR3 extends over 15 amino acids. For the CDR3, the DNA is TGTGCCAGCAGTTTAGGGGTCAGCTTGGGGTACGAGCAGTACTTC. Translating gives CASSLGVSLGYEQYF.

The chain employs TRBV4-2 and TRBJ2-1; 7 positions match TRBD2. Germline CDR1 LGHNA, CDR2 YNFKEQ. This CDR3 comprises 15 residues. V dropped 1 base and J dropped 6; count of bases not matched to a gene: 6. The CDR3 DNA follows: TGTGCCAGCAGCCAAGGGGCGGGAGACGGCAATGAGCAGTTCTTC. It translates to CASSQGAGDGNEQFF.

The chain links TRBV7-2 to TRBJ2-1; a possible D gene is TRBD2 (5 bases). Trimming removed 2 bases from V and 10 bases from J, with 21 bases in between. The CDR3 covers 16 residues. CDR1 is SGHTA, CDR2 FQGNSA, per germline. CDR3 residues: CASSLRRTAVGVEQFF. The CDR3 DNA is TGTGCCAGCAGCTTACGCCGCACTGCAGTCGGGGTAGAGCAGTTCTTC.

This clonotype has a handful of counts. The genes are TRBV10-3 and TRBJ2-7; TRBD1 might be the D (7 bases). CDR3 length: 14 residues. V was shortened by 7 bases and J by 3 bases, with 16 bases between the two germline ends. Germline assignment: CDR1 ENHRY and CDR2 SYGVKD. CDR3 loop: CAITRGAGGYEQYF. CDR3 DNA: TGTGCCATCACGAGGGGGGCAGGGGGCTACGAGCAGTACTTC.

This clonotype was seen a few times. This chain uses TRBV9 with TRBJ2-7; D is ambiguous. The CDR3 covers 14 residues. V lost 0 bases to trimming and J lost 4 bases, with 11 bases between them. Germline-derived CDR1 and CDR2 are SGDLS and YYNGEE. The CDR3 DNA reads TGTGCCAGCAGCGTAGGTCCTACCCGTTACGAGCAGTACTTC. It encodes CASSVGPTRYEQYF.

The V gene is TRBV6-2 or TRBV6-3, the J gene TRBJ1-1; 8 nucleotides align to TRBD1. CDR1 is MNHEY and CDR2 is SVGEGT in the germline V gene. The CDR3 sequence is 16 residues long. V lost 5 bases to trimming and J lost 3 bases; unmatched junction nucleotides: 11. The CDR3 spells CASSGQGALLYTEAFF. DNA of the CDR3: TGTGCCAGCAGTGGGCAGGGGGCGCTTCTATACACTGAAGCTTTCTTT.

The chain uses TRBV11-2 and TRBJ2-1; 10 bases are shared with TRBD1. V dropped 3 bases and J dropped 9; count of bases not matched to a gene: 5. From germline, CDR1 is SGHAT and CDR2 FQNNGV. This CDR3 contains 14 residues. The CDR3 region has the DNA TGTGCCAGCAGCTTTAGACAGGGGGCAAGTGAGCAGTTCTTC. It translates to CASSFRQGASEQFF.

This clonotype was counted a few times. V usage is TRBV10-1 and J usage is TRBJ2-1, with TRBD1 identical over 7 bases. V shed 4 bases and J 9 bases; nucleotides not matched to a gene: 3. CDR1 and CDR2 from the germline V gene are WNHNN and SYGVQD (reference sequence). The length of the CDR3 is 12 residues. The DNA for the CDR3 is TGCGCCAGCAGTGCAAACAGGGGTGAGCAGTTCTTC. Translating gives CASSANRGEQFF.

The V gene is TRBV24-1, the J gene TRBJ2-2; D remains unclear. The CDR3 extends over 13 amino acids. Between the trimmed V and J ends, which lost 9 bases and 4 bases, there was a span of 11 bases. CDR1 is KGHDR and CDR2 is SFDVKD in the germline V gene. The CDR3 coding sequence is TGTGCCACCGAAGGCCAGGCCACCGGGGAGCTGTTTTTT. Amino acid sequence: CATEGQATGELFF.

The sample holds a few counts of this clonotype. The chain links TRBV7-9 to TRBJ2-7, with D perhaps TRBD2 (6 bases). The V gene lost 1 base and the J gene lost 3 bases, with 13 bases spanning the gap. This CDR3 has 15 amino acids. Germline V gene sequence: CDR1 SEHNR, CDR2 FQNEAQ (reference sequence). In nucleotides, the CDR3 is TGTGCCAGCAGCTTAGTGGGCGGAGGGGACTACGAGCAGTACTTC. Its protein is CASSLVGGGDYEQYF.

This clonotype was counted between two and nine times. V and J are TRBV10-3 and TRBJ2-2; 7 nucleotides agree with TRBD1. Per germline, CDR1 ENHRY and CDR2 SYGVKD. After removal of 11 bases from V and 7 bases from J, the junction contained 10 bases not matched to a gene. The CDR3 loop spans 13 amino acids. The CDR3 DNA follows: TGTGCCGTTAGGGGGCTGGGCCACGGGGAGCTGTTTTTT. It specifies CAVRGLGHGELFF.

The J gene is TRBJ1-1, the V gene TRBV30; D unresolved. V was cut by 7 bases and J by 11 bases, with 14 bases left in between. Germline V lookup: CDR1 GTSNPN, CDR2 SVGIG (reference sequence). The CDR3 is 10 amino acids. This chain's CDR3 is CASVRAGAFF. The CDR3, as DNA: TGTGCCTCAGTTCGGGCGGGGGCTTTCTTT.

V and J are TRBV20-1 and TRBJ2-5, with 7 nucleotides matching TRBD2. This CDR3 contains 12 residues. The germline gives CDR1 DFQATT, CDR2 SNEGSKA (reference sequence). The V gene end was trimmed by 6 bases and the J gene end by 2 bases; junction bases not matched to a gene: 3. Here the CDR3 DNA reads TGCAGTGCCTTGCGGGGGCAAGAGACCCAGTACTTC. It translates to CSALRGQETQYF.

V and J are TRBV30 and TRBJ1-1; possible D gene TRBD1, 5 bases. The CDR3 loop spans 12 amino acids. The germline V gene encodes CDR1 GTSNPN and CDR2 SVGIG (reference sequence). Trimming removed 2 bases from V and 7 bases from J, with 11 bases in between. The CDR3 reads CAWSIRDGEAFF. In DNA form, the CDR3 reads TGTGCCTGGAGTATCCGGGACGGTGAAGCTTTCTTT.

This rearrangement joins TRBV7-6 to TRBJ1-4; 10 nucleotides line up with TRBD1. Germline values: CDR1 SGHVS, CDR2 FNYEAQ. Losses at the gene ends were 4 bases for V and 7 bases for J; bases not matched to a gene: 3. CDR3 length: 14 residues. The DNA of the CDR3 is TGTGCCAGCAGCTGGGGACAGGGGAGTGAAAAACTGTTTTTT. This encodes CASSWGQGSEKLFF.

The chain links TRBV20-1 to TRBJ1-2, with D perhaps matching TRBD1 (5 bases). From germline, CDR1 is DFQATT and CDR2 SNEGSKA (reference sequence). V was clipped by 3 bases and J by 7 bases, with 12 bases between them. This CDR3 is 12 amino acids long. Here the CDR3 DNA reads TGCAGTGCTAGCGGGACCGGGCCTGGCTACACCTTC. It translates to CSASGTGPGYTF.

This clonotype was seen many times. The V and J genes are TRBV12-3 or TRBV12-4 and TRBJ2-4; a possible D gene is TRBD1 (5 bases). The CDR3 extends over 15 amino acids. V was clipped by 3 bases and J by 3 bases, with 12 bases between them. Here the CDR3 DNA reads TGTGCCAGCAGTTTTTACAGGACGGACAAAAACATTCAGTACTTC. This gives the protein CASSFYRTDKNIQYF.

The chain links TRBV7-8 to TRBJ2-1; TRBD2 agrees at 10 bases. The junction had 5 bases not matched to a gene; V was cut back by 5 bases and J by 7 bases. CDR3 length equals 14 residues. Germline V gene sequence: CDR1 SGHVS, CDR2 FQNEAQ. The CDR3 is CASSASGRLNEQFF. In nucleotides, the CDR3 is TGTGCCAGCAGCGCTAGCGGGAGATTGAATGAGCAGTTCTTC.

The CDR3 nucleotides read TGTGCCAGCAGCGTACACAGGAACACTGAAGCTTTCTTT. Its protein is CASSVHRNTEAFF. The chain is built from TRBV9 and TRBJ1-1; D gene ambiguous. V was trimmed by 1 base and J by 1 base, leaving 5 bases between them. Germline lookup yields CDR1 SGDLS and CDR2 YYNGEE. The CDR3 consists of 13 residues.

A few counts support this clonotype. The chain recombines TRBV12-3 or TRBV12-4 with TRBJ1-6; the match to TRBD1 covers 7 bases. There are 15 residues in the CDR3. J was trimmed by 9 bases and V by 6 bases; bases with no gene match: 11. CDR3 in DNA: TGTGCCAGCAGAGAAGACAGGGCCTCAGGTTCACCCCTCCACTTT. Translated: CASREDRASGSPLHF.

This clonotype occurred once. This chain joins TRBV30 and TRBJ1-6; D is unresolved. V lost 0 bases and J lost 9, with 6 bases in between. There are 12 residues in the CDR3. Germline V gene lookup returns CDR1 GTSNPN and CDR2 SVGIG (reference sequence). Here the CDR3 DNA reads TGTGCCTGGAGTGTTGACCTTTCACCCCTCCACTTT. It encodes CAWSVDLSPLHF.

The chain combines TRBV19 with TRBJ2-1; 7 nucleotides line up with TRBD1. V dropped 4 bases and J dropped 5; count of bases not matched to a gene: 5. The CDR3 spans 14 residues. Germline V gene lookup returns CDR1 LNHDA and CDR2 SQIVND (reference sequence). The CDR3 coding sequence is TGTGCCAGTAGTACGACAGGGTTGAACAATGAGCAGTTCTTC. The encoded protein is CASSTTGLNNEQFF.